This T cell receptor beta chain is from a study of cytomegalovirus exposure and HLA in healthy donors (dated by TCRdb to 2016 to 2017). With respect to the entire study: According to a later analysis, the 120 validation repertoires were produced on the same platform as the roughly 720 repertoires of the first cohort. The study was designed to test whether signatures of past pathogen exposure could be identified by cataloging public T cell receptors. A separate validation cohort of about 110 different subjects was used in addition to the roughly 670-subject first cohort. The study combined high-throughput TCR immunosequencing, statistical association of individual TCRs with disease status, and machine learning to predict cytomegalovirus infection status.

Library creation used the immunoSEQ multiplex PCR assay. Concerning the study's data processing: A statistical classification framework was built to diagnose cytomegalovirus status from the catalog of TCR beta chain sequences. TCRdb took over this immuneACCESS table, retaining in-frame rearrangements with V and J assigned. Such tables are incomplete; in checked studies, under half of the missing clones stem from an unresolved V gene, and the remainder is unexplained. D and trimming come from the DNA, and the V and J calls and clone size come from that table. This sample gives fewer than 100,000 clones in total; 94% of them show up just once. In total, the top ten clones hold approximately 2.1% of the sample. The donors were included in the validation cohort of some 110 subjects, a group kept apart from the roughly 670-subject first cohort. CDR3 length: 12 amino acids, cysteine to phenylalanine. Only the CDR3 region is kept as DNA, spanning 36 bases read in frame from base 1. V is cut back by 2 bases and J by 15 bases, with 9 bases in the junction unmatched. Per the germline V gene (reference sequence), GTSNPN is the CDR1 and SVGIG is the CDR2.

Overall study outcomes, separate from this receptor: Most TCR sequences were seen in very few donors, while some public TCRs were found in many individuals. The validation cohort had no HLA typing available for a later analysis, so co-occurrence within that cohort was assessed over all 130 or so repertoires. Subsequent analysis determined that TCRs grouped into clusters in the first cohort also showed a tendency toward co-occurrence across the 90 to 150 validation repertoires, and 85% to 95% of cluster scores exceeded 0. In vitro tests confirmed that three of the cytomegalovirus-associated TCR beta chains recognize cytomegalovirus antigens. The authors suggested that the approach could potentially be extended to other disease states and immunological phenotypes. Cytomegalovirus status was reported to be diagnosed by the classifier with high specificity and sensitivity in both the original and validation cohorts. The study listed over 150 TCR beta chains as associated with cytomegalovirus.

In the case of this clone: Its antigen has not been determined. It has no much larger one-base neighbor in the sample; base qualities were not kept.

The source material was PBMCs. The origin of this receptor is a woman younger than 30 in good health and CMV-seronegative. The chain is encoded by TRBV30 joined to TRBJ1-5, with 8 bases aligning to TRBD1. The CDR3 region reads CAWSPGQAPLHF. The DNA sequence is given as TGTGCCTGGAGTCCGGGACAGGCCCCATTGCATTTT.